These 8 T cell receptor beta chains originate from one sample sequenced in a study of beta chain features in type 1 diabetes. cDNA synthesis used the whole RNA isolate, giving expressed TCRB sequences. The data were produced by immunoSEQ multiplex PCR, yet TCRdb's version contains in-frame clones alone and is incomplete. The sample contains tens of thousands of clones, approximately 32% of which appear only once. The sample comprised stem cell memory CD4+ T cells from blood. The receptors were sampled from a woman younger than 30 in good health.

The CDR3 sequence: CASSSGTGNVYEQFF. Here the CDR3 DNA reads TGCGCCAGCAGCTCCGGGACAGGGAACGTTTATGAGCAGTTCTTC. The chain links TRBV5-1 to TRBJ2-1, with 9 nucleotides matching TRBD1. Germline V gene lookup returns CDR1 SGHRS and CDR2 YFSETQ. The CDR3 has 15 amino acids. Trimming at V came to 3 bases and at J to 8 bases, leaving 9 bases not matched to a gene.

The chain links TRBV9 to TRBJ2-5; 8 bases map to TRBD1. CDR3 length equals 16 residues. Germline assignment: CDR1 SGDLS and CDR2 YYNGEE. After removal of 0 bases from V and 1 base from J, the junction contained 5 bases not matched to a gene. The CDR3 DNA reads as TGTGCCAGCAGCGTAGCAGGGACAGGCTCCCAAGAGACCCAGTACTTC. It encodes CASSVAGTGSQETQYF. The full variable domain, with the rest looked up from reference TRBV9 and TRBJ2-5, is DSGVTQTPKHLITATGQRVTLRCSPRSGDLSVYWYQQSLDQGLQFLIQYYNGEERAKGNILERFSAQQFPDLHSELNLSSLELGDSALYFCASSVAGTGSQETQYFGPGTRLLVL.

The sample holds a few counts of this clone. This rearrangement joins TRBV7-8 to TRBJ2-2; 9 bases line up with TRBD1. This CDR3 contains 15 residues. Germline lookup yields CDR1 SGHVS and CDR2 FQNEAQ. V gave up 1 base and J gave up 7 bases; unmatched junction bases: 4. The CDR3 sequence is CASSLEQGANGELFF. DNA for the CDR3: TGTGCCAGCAGCTTAGAACAGGGGGCTAACGGGGAGCTGTTTTTT. Full variable domain (rest looked up from reference TRBV7-8 and TRBJ2-2): GAGVSQSPRYKVAKRGQDVALRCDPISGHVSLFWYQQALGQGPEFLTYFQNEAQLDKSGLPSDRFFAERPEGSVSTLKIQRTQQEDSAVYLCASSLEQGANGELFFGEGSRLTVL.

This clone occurred a few times. The V and J genes are TRBV4-1 and TRBJ2-3, with 9 bases fitting TRBD2. The J segment lost 4 bases and the V segment lost 1 base, leaving 9 bases of the junction unmatched. CDR3 length: 17 amino acids. Per the germline V gene, CDR1 is MGHRA and CDR2 is YSYEKL. The CDR3 DNA reads as TGCGCCAGCAGCCAAGGACAAGCGGGAGGCTGGGCAGATACGCAGTATTTT. The encoded protein is CASSQGQAGGWADTQYF.

The V call is TRBV16, the J call TRBJ2-3; D gene ambiguous. CDR3 length equals 16 residues. The V and J ends lost 5 bases and 1 base respectively, with 16 bases between them. The germline V gene encodes CDR1 KGHSY and CDR2 FQNENV. CDR3 bases: TGTGCCAGCAGCAACTTCCAACCTTTCGGCACAGATACGCAGTATTTT. Translating it yields CASSNFQPFGTDTQYF. The full variable domain, in which reference TRBV16 and TRBJ2-3 provide the parts outside the CDR3, is GEEVAQTPKHLVRGEGQKAKLYCAPIKGHSYVFWYQQVLKNEFKFLISFQNENVFDETGMPKERFSAKCLPNSPCSLEIQATKLEDSAVYFCASSNFQPFGTDTQYFGPGTRLTVL.

In the case of this clone: Other DNA sequences within the sample encode an identical CDR3. The chain employs TRBV5-1 and TRBJ2-7; TRBD1 matches at 7 bases. The CDR3 extends over 15 amino acids. The V and J ends lost 4 bases and 2 bases, in that order; junction bases with no gene match: 9. Germline-derived CDR1 and CDR2 are SGHRS and YFSETQ. CDR3 DNA sequence: TGCGCCAGCAGCCCTAGACAGGGATCGGCCTACGAGCAGTACTTC. As protein: CASSPRQGSAYEQYF.

This chain connects TRBV2 to TRBJ2-5; 11 bases agree with TRBD2. The CDR3 runs 15 residues. Germline values: CDR1 SNHLY, CDR2 FYNNEI. The V and J ends lost 6 bases and 7 bases, in that order; junction bases with no gene match: 10. CDR3 DNA sequence: TGTGCCAGCAGCGCTTTACTAGCGGGAGTGGGGACCCAGTACTTC. Amino acid sequence: CASSALLAGVGTQYF.

CDR3 bases: TGCGCCAGCAGCCCCGGGACAGGTTTTGAAAAACTGTTTTTT. Its protein product is CASSPGTGFEKLFF. The chain has TRBV4-3 and TRBJ1-4; TRBD1 agrees at 8 bases. Germline loops: CDR1 LGHNA, CDR2 YSLEER. With V trimmed by 4 bases and J by 7 bases, 5 bases remained unmatched. The CDR3 loop spans 14 amino acids.